These 5 T cell receptor beta chains came from one sample sequenced in a study of blood T cell repertoires in COVID-19. Here immunoSEQ multiplex PCR was the method, and the copy in TCRdb shows in-frame clones only, minus some. The sample records over 600,000 clones, approximately 90% being singletons. The sequencing sample was made of peripheral blood. The receptors stem from a woman aged 18-35 years with acute or convalescent COVID-19.

This chain connects TRBV10-3 to TRBJ1-4, with D possibly matching TRBD1 (6 bases). Germline V gene lookup returns CDR1 ENHRY and CDR2 SYGVKD. This CDR3 comprises 15 residues. V lost 4 bases and J lost 5, with 14 bases in between. CDR3 bases: TGTGCCATCAGTGTCACCGACAGGAAAAATGAAAAACTGTTTTTT. This codes for CAISVTDRKNEKLFF.

J is TRBJ1-5 and V is TRBV7-9; D may be TRBD1 (6 bases). Germline-derived CDR1 and CDR2 are SEHNR and FQNEAQ (reference sequence). V lost 3 bases to trimming and J lost 9 bases, with 9 bases between them. The CDR3 contains 12 residues. In DNA, the CDR3 is TGTGCCAGCAGCTTTCAGGGGTGGCCCCAGCATTTT. It specifies CASSFQGWPQHF.

This chain connects TRBV7-2 to TRBJ2-2, with TRBD1 matching 9 bases. With 8 bases clipped from V and 5 bases from J, the junction kept 18 bases outside the gene matches. Germline CDR1 is SGHTA and CDR2 is FQGNSA. The CDR3 has 18 residues. CDR3 sequence reads: CASRPRLLGQGKTGELFF. For the CDR3, the DNA is TGTGCCAGCCGACCACGCCTACTGGGACAGGGTAAAACCGGGGAGCTGTTTTTT.

In its sample, this clone was seen a few times. The chain combines TRBV5-1 with TRBJ1-2, with TRBD1 matching 7 bases. Germline V gives CDR1 SGHRS, CDR2 YFSETQ. V was clipped by 4 bases and J by 3 bases; unmatched bases: 6. This CDR3 is 14 amino acids long. The CDR3 coding sequence is TGCGCCAGCAGCCAGACAACAGGGGACTATGGCTACACCTTC. Its translation is CASSQTTGDYGYTF.

The chain joins TRBV7-9 to TRBJ1-1; 8 bases match TRBD1. This CDR3 contains 17 residues. V trimming: 6 bases; J trimming: 0 bases; junction bases outside the gene matches: 12. CDR1 and CDR2 (germline): SEHNR, FQNEAQ (reference sequence). CDR3 amino acids: CASRTHRDRLMNTEAFF. As DNA, the CDR3 is TGTGCCAGCAGGACCCACCGGGACAGGTTAATGAACACTGAAGCTTTCTTT.